These T cell receptor beta chains were read from a single sample in a study of T cell responses to AZD1222 COVID-19 vaccine. This table comes from immunoSEQ multiplex PCR, and its TCRdb copy is limited to in-frame clones, with some not included. The top ten hold under 2% of the sample, which has 130,000 to 150,000 clones, 90% to 95% seen once. The input for sequencing was peripheral blood, taken on day 0 of AZD1222 vaccination. These receptors came from an adult in good health. Each CDR3 is given with its conserved first and last residue. D genes are given only for firm matches. The size field is filled for only some rows; it gives once, few, many or a size class.

J | V | D | size | DNA | CDR3
TRBJ1-3 | TRBV5-4 | TRBD1 | - | TGTGCCAGCAGCCCAGGGGGGGACTCTGGAAACACCATATATTTT | CASSPGGDSGNTIYF
TRBJ1-3 | TRBV3-1/TRBV3-2 | - | - | TGTGCCAGCAGCCAAGAGCCCCTCTCTGGAAACACCATATATTTT | CASSQEPLSGNTIYF
TRBJ1-5 | TRBV2 | TRBD1 | - | TGTGCCAGCAGTCTGGGACAGCTTAGCAATCAGCCCCAGCATTTT | CASSLGQLSNQPQHF
TRBJ1-4 | TRBV5-6 | - | - | TGTGCCAGCAGCCTGTTACATGCTGAAAAACTGTTTTTT | CASSLLHAEKLFF
TRBJ1-1 | TRBV7-9 | - | - | TGTGCCAGCCGGGGCATGGTTAACACTGAAGCTTTCTTT | CASRGMVNTEAFF
TRBJ1-2 | TRBV7-9 | - | - | TGTGCCAGCAGTCCCATCGGCGGGACAAACTATGGCTACACCTTC | CASSPIGGTNYGYTF
TRBJ2-5 | TRBV24-1 | - | once | TGTGCCACCAGCCCAGGGTCCCAAGAGACCCAGTACTTC | CATSPGSQETQYF
TRBJ1-4 | TRBV6-5 | - | - | TGTGCCAGCAGCGGAAGGGGGGGGACTAATGAAAAACTGTTTTTT | CASSGRGGTNEKLFF
TRBJ2-3 | TRBV7-9 | TRBD1 | - | TGTGCCAGCAGCATACACAGGGGGAAGACAGATACGCAGTATTTT | CASSIHRGKTDTQYF
TRBJ2-5 | TRBV9 | TRBD2 | - | TGTGCCAGCAGCCCTAGCGGGAGGGCCGGATCTCGGCAAGAGACCCAGTACTTC | CASSPSGRAGSRQETQYF
TRBJ1-1 | TRBV4-1 | TRBD1 | - | TGCGCCAGCAGCCGGGGACAGGGGGCGACTGAAGCTTTCTTT | CASSRGQGATEAFF
TRBJ2-7 | TRBV6-1 | - | - | TGTGCCAGCAGTGAAGGTACGGGGGCTGGCGAGCAGTACTTC | CASSEGTGAGEQYF
TRBJ2-5 | TRBV5-1 | TRBD2 | - | TGCGCCAGCAGCTTACGCGGGGGGGCCAGAGAGACCCAGTACTTC | CASSLRGGARETQYF
TRBJ2-1 | TRBV7-2 | - | - | TGTGCCAGCAGCTTTGGGCTAGTGAGCAATGAGCAGTTCTTC | CASSFGLVSNEQFF
TRBJ1-5 | TRBV7-2 | - | - | TGTGCCAGCAGCTTAGGTGGAGGGAGCAATCAGCCCCAGCATTTT | CASSLGGGSNQPQHF
TRBJ2-5 | TRBV6-5 | - | - | TGTGCCAGCAGCGTCACACAGGGGGGGTCAGAGACCCAGTACTTC | CASSVTQGGSETQYF